This is a list of T cell receptor beta chains from one sample in a study of Ad26.COV2.S vaccination and SARS-CoV-2 variants. The table came from immunoSEQ multiplex PCR; TCRdb's copy has only in-frame clones and leaves some out. The sample records a few hundred thousand clones, 80% to 95% being singletons. This sample comprised peripheral blood, obtained in a trial of Ad26.COV2.S vaccine versus placebo. Every receptor here comes from a person between 18 and 60 years old who received the Ad26.COV2.S COVID-19 vaccine or a placebo. Both conserved end residues are part of each CDR3. The D gene is left open where the match is weak. Clone size is given for some rows only: seen once, a few or many times, or a class if the clone is expanded.

14 TRBD2 - TRBJ2-7 TRBV4-1 TGCGCCAGCAGTCCTAGCGGGGATGCCTACGAGCAGTACTTC CASSPSGDAYEQYF
14 TRBD1 - TRBJ2-7 TRBV3-1/TRBV3-2 TGTGCCAGCAGCCAAGGGACAGGGAGTCACGAGCAGTACTTC CASSQGTGSHEQYF
16 TRBD2 - TRBJ2-1 TRBV7-6 TGTGCCAGCAGCTTATCCAGCGGGAGCTCCTACAATGAGCAGTTCTTC CASSLSSGSSYNEQFF
14 TRBD1 once TRBJ2-5 TRBV15 TGTGCCACCAGCAGAGACAGGGGGCAAGAGACCCAGTACTTC CATSRDRGQETQYF
14 - - TRBJ1-1 TRBV7-2 TGTGCCAGCAGCTCCTACGACCTGAACACTGAAGCTTTCTTT CASSSYDLNTEAFF
12 - - TRBJ2-1 TRBV6-2/TRBV6-3 TGTGCCAGCAGTTACCCGGCCAATGAGCAGTTCTTC CASSYPANEQFF
13 - - TRBJ2-5 TRBV18 TGTGCCAGCTCACCTTCCACCCAAGAGACCCAGTACTTC CASSPSTQETQYF
16 TRBD2 - TRBJ2-2 TRBV7-2 TGTGCCAGCAACGACCCAGGGGGACTAGCGTTAGGGGAGCTGTTTTTT CASNDPGGLALGELFF
14 - - TRBJ1-1 TRBV7-9 TGTGCCAGCAGCTTAGGTCTCGAGAACACTGAAGCTTTCTTT CASSLGLENTEAFF
14 - - TRBJ1-1 TRBV7-2 TGTGCCAGCAGCCTATCGAATGGGGGCACTGAAGCTTTCTTT CASSLSNGGTEAFF
15 - once TRBJ1-5 TRBV4-1 TGCGCCAGCAGCCCGACCCGGGGGGGCAATCAGCCCCAGCATTTT CASSPTRGGNQPQHF
13 TRBD1 - TRBJ2-7 TRBV29-1 TGCAGCGTTGCTGAGGGACAGCTATACGAGCAGTACTTC CSVAEGQLYEQYF
15 - - TRBJ2-2 TRBV5-6 TGTGCCAGCAGCTTGGACGTGTCCCCGCTGCGGGAGCTGTTTTTT CASSLDVSPLRELFF
15 TRBD2 - TRBJ2-7 TRBV30 TGTGCCTGCAGGTTGACTAGCGGGACCTCCTACGAGCAGTACTTC CACRLTSGTSYEQYF
11 - - TRBJ1-2 TRBV29-1 TGCAGCCTAGGGGTAAACTATGGCTACACCTTC CSLGVNYGYTF
12 - - TRBJ1-2 TRBV28 TGTGCCAGCAGTTCGGACAACTATGGCTACACCTTC CASSSDNYGYTF
17 TRBD2 - TRBJ2-2 TRBV19 TGTGCCAGTAGTATTAGTCTGTGGCGGGAGAGCACCGGGGAGCTGTTTTTT CASSISLWRESTGELFF
15 - - TRBJ1-6 TRBV6-4 TGTGCCAGCAGTGTTGAAGGGCAGGGAGAATCACCCCTCCACTTT CASSVEGQGESPLHF
13 TRBD2 - TRBJ2-4 TRBV11-2 TGTGCCAGCAGCCCCGGGGGGGGTAACATTCAGTACTTC CASSPGGGNIQYF
15 - - TRBJ2-2 TRBV5-5 TGTGCCAGCAGCTTGGTTCTCAGTGGCACCGGGGAGCTGTTTTTT CASSLVLSGTGELFF
13 - - TRBJ2-7 TRBV7-2 TGTGCCAGCAGCTTAGAGTGGACCTACGAGCAGTACTTC CASSLEWTYEQYF
16 - - TRBJ2-7 TRBV7-3 TGTGCCAGCAGCTTGCGTTCGGGCGTCGGCAACAAGGAGCAGTACTTC CASSLRSGVGNKEQYF
14 - - TRBJ2-5 TRBV7-2 TGTGCCAGCAGCCACAACGACGGGAAAGAGACCCAGTACTTC CASSHNDGKETQYF
16 TRBD1 - TRBJ1-4 TRBV5-6 TGTGCCAGCAGCTTGGGCCTCGGGACAGCAAATGAAAAACTGTTTTTT CASSLGLGTANEKLFF
13 - once TRBJ1-2 TRBV2 TGTGCCAGCAGCGTAACAAAGTTTAATGGCTACACCTTC CASSVTKFNGYTF
15 TRBD2 - TRBJ2-1 TRBV27 TGTGCCAGCAGTTCCGGGACTAGCTCCTACAATGAGCAGTTCTTC CASSSGTSSYNEQFF
15 TRBD2 - TRBJ2-3 TRBV5-4 TGTGCCAGCAGCTCGGGACTACAGAGCACAGATACGCAGTATTTT CASSSGLQSTDTQYF
13 TRBD1 once TRBJ1-5 TRBV29-1 TGCAGCGTGGGACAGGGGGCCTATCAGCCCCAGCATTTT CSVGQGAYQPQHF
13 - once TRBJ2-7 TRBV11-2 TGTGCCAGCAGCTTTGGTGACACCTACGAGCAGTACTTC CASSFGDTYEQYF
16 TRBD1 - TRBJ1-6 TRBV7-6 TGTGCCAGCAGCTCCGGGACAGGGGGCTTTAATTCACCCCTCCACTTT CASSSGTGGFNSPLHF
13 - - TRBJ2-7 TRBV7-2 TGTGCCAGCAGCTCATTTAAGGGCTACGAGCAGTACTTC CASSSFKGYEQYF
13 TRBD2 - TRBJ2-1 TRBV29-1 TGCAGCGTCGACCCACTAGCGGGACTTGGGCAGTTCTTC CSVDPLAGLGQFF
16 TRBD2 - TRBJ2-5 TRBV7-9 TGTGCCAGCAGCGTCGGACTAGCGGGAGATCAAGAGACCCAGTACTTC CASSVGLAGDQETQYF
14 - - TRBJ2-7 TRBV29-1 TGCAGCGTAACGGCCGGGATGATGGCCTACGAGCAGTACTTC CSVTAGMMAYEQYF
15 - - TRBJ1-6 TRBV5-1 TGCGCCAGCCAAGAGAAGGGTTTTGTAGATTCACCCCTCCACTTT CASQEKGFVDSPLHF
13 TRBD1 - TRBJ1-2 TRBV12-3/TRBV12-4 TGTGCCAGCAGCCGCGACAGGGACCATGGCTACACCTTC CASSRDRDHGYTF
15 TRBD2 few TRBJ2-1 TRBV2 TGTGCCAGCAGTCAGGGACTAGCGGGTTACAATGAGCAGTTCTTC CASSQGLAGYNEQFF
11 - - TRBJ2-7 TRBV5-1 TGCGCCAGCTCCGGCCCAGGGGAGCAGTACTTC CASSGPGEQYF
15 TRBD1 - TRBJ1-2 TRBV4-3 TGCGCCAGCAGCCGCCAGGACAGGGCTAACTATGGCTACACCTTC CASSRQDRANYGYTF
17 TRBD2 - TRBJ2-1 TRBV5-1 TGCGCCAGCAGCTATTCTAGCGGGATGAGCTCCTACAATGAGCAGTTCTTC CASSYSSGMSSYNEQFF
14 - - TRBJ2-1 TRBV5-1 TGCGCCAGCAGCTACGCCGGGAGATACAATGAGCAGTTCTTC CASSYAGRYNEQFF
18 TRBD1 - TRBJ1-1 TRBV19 TGTGCCAGTAGTATAGAATCCGCCGGGACAGGGCGATCCACTGAAGCTTTCTTT CASSIESAGTGRSTEAFF
15 - - TRBJ1-1 TRBV27 TGTGCCAGCAGTTTATCATGGACTCTCGATTCAGGGGCTTTCTTT CASSLSWTLDSGAFF